A selection of T cell receptor beta chains follows, all from one sample in a study of Ad26.COV2.S vaccination and SARS-CoV-2 variants. Data came from immunoSEQ multiplex PCR; TCRdb stores just in-frame clones and leaves some out. The sample carries just under 250,000 clones, roughly 90% recorded once. Sequenced material: peripheral blood, taken in a trial of Ad26.COV2.S vaccine versus placebo. All receptors derive from a person between 18 and 60 years old who received the Ad26.COV2.S COVID-19 vaccine or a placebo. Both conserved end residues are part of each CDR3. A D gene is named only where the DNA matches it firmly. The size entry is marked missing in some rows and otherwise reads once, few, many or a size class.

TRBV3-1/TRBV3-2	NA	TRBJ1-4	16	once	CASSQVWAKGGEKLFF	TGTGCCAGCAGCCAAGTATGGGCGAAGGGAGGGGAAAAACTGTTTTTT
TRBV12-3/TRBV12-4	NA	TRBJ2-2	12	NA	CASSHPTGELFF	TGTGCCAGCAGTCACCCCACCGGGGAGCTGTTTTTT
TRBV19	TRBD1	TRBJ2-4	16	NA	CASSILGTGGMNIQYF	TGTGCCAGTAGTATTCTCGGGACAGGGGGTATGAACATTCAGTACTTC
TRBV7-9	NA	TRBJ2-2	12	few	CASSSHSGELFF	TGTGCCAGCAGTTCTCATTCCGGGGAGCTGTTTTTT
TRBV7-8	TRBD1	TRBJ2-7	16	NA	CASSLEGGQGSYEQYF	TGTGCCAGCAGCTTAGAGGGGGGACAGGGTTCCTACGAGCAGTACTTC
TRBV5-4	NA	TRBJ1-6	16	NA	CASSSGALRRNSPLHF	TGTGCCAGCAGCTCTGGGGCCCTGAGACGAAATTCACCCCTCCACTTT
TRBV10-1	TRBD2	TRBJ2-1	17	NA	CASPEGPSGGPYNEQFF	TGCGCCAGCCCCGAAGGCCCTAGCGGGGGACCCTACAATGAGCAGTTCTTC
TRBV19	TRBD2	TRBJ2-7	18	NA	CASSPTDLGTSGIHEQYF	TGTGCCAGTAGCCCGACAGATCTTGGGACTAGCGGAATCCACGAGCAGTACTTC
TRBV28	TRBD1	TRBJ1-2	14	NA	CASSYSDREAGYTF	TGTGCCAGCAGTTACTCGGACAGGGAGGCTGGCTACACCTTC
TRBV7-2	NA	TRBJ1-2	12	NA	CASTVQSYGYTF	TGTGCCAGCACAGTACAGAGCTATGGCTACACCTTC
TRBV30	TRBD1	TRBJ2-7	17	NA	CAWSRLMTGTFSYEQYF	TGTGCCTGGAGTAGGCTAATGACAGGGACCTTCTCCTACGAGCAGTACTTC
TRBV10-3	TRBD1	TRBJ1-1	16	NA	CAISELGTGFNTEAFF	TGTGCCATCAGTGAGTTAGGGACAGGGTTTAACACTGAAGCTTTCTTT
TRBV4-3	TRBD1	TRBJ2-7	15	few	CASSLRAGGLYEQYF	TGCGCCAGCAGCCTCCGGGCAGGGGGTCTGTACGAGCAGTACTTC
TRBV29-1	TRBD1	TRBJ2-7	13	NA	CSVEKGQGYEQYF	TGCAGCGTTGAAAAGGGACAGGGCTACGAGCAGTACTTC
TRBV28	NA	TRBJ2-6	15	NA	CASSKVHSGANVLTF	TGTGCCAGCAGTAAGGTCCACTCTGGGGCCAACGTCCTGACTTTC
TRBV6-4	TRBD2	TRBJ2-1	17	once	CASSGGAGGVSYNEQFF	TGTGCCAGCAGTGGGGGCGCGGGAGGGGTTTCCTACAATGAGCAGTTCTTC
TRBV5-1	NA	TRBJ2-7	12	NA	CASSLSGSEQYF	TGCGCCAGCAGCTTGTCGGGGTCGGAGCAGTACTTC
TRBV6-6	NA	TRBJ2-1	12	NA	CASSYIYNEQFF	TGTGCCAGCAGTTACATTTACAATGAGCAGTTCTTC
TRBV5-1	TRBD1	TRBJ1-1	13	NA	CASSLQGGTEAFF	TGCGCCAGCAGCCTACAGGGGGGCACTGAAGCTTTCTTT
TRBV7-6	NA	TRBJ2-7	14	once	CASSLEPGDYEQYF	TGTGCCAGCAGCTTAGAGCCAGGGGATTACGAGCAGTACTTC
TRBV6-5	NA	TRBJ2-1	14	NA	CASSSEGRYNEQFF	TGTGCCAGCAGTTCGGAGGGCCGGTACAATGAGCAGTTCTTC
TRBV30	NA	TRBJ1-6	15	NA	CAWKLRDNYNSPLHF	TGTGCCTGGAAACTTAGGGACAACTATAATTCACCCCTCCACTTT
TRBV10-1	NA	TRBJ2-7	15	few	CASRGLNQVSYEQYF	TGCGCCAGCAGGGGGCTTAATCAAGTCTCCTACGAGCAGTACTTC
TRBV3-1/TRBV3-2	NA	TRBJ1-5	15	few	CASSQEQGRNQPQHF	TGTGCCAGCAGCCAAGAGCAAGGGCGCAATCAGCCCCAGCATTTT
TRBV19	TRBD2	TRBJ2-1	14	NA	CASTQAGGVYEQFF	TGTGCCAGTACTCAAGCGGGAGGGGTATATGAGCAGTTCTTC
TRBV11-3	TRBD1	TRBJ1-5	13	NA	CASSLTGVQPQHF	TGTGCCAGCAGCTTAACAGGGGTTCAGCCCCAGCATTTT
TRBV28	TRBD1	TRBJ1-1	14	NA	CASTGGTVNTEAFF	TGTGCCAGCACTGGGGGGACAGTGAACACTGAAGCTTTCTTT
TRBV28	NA	TRBJ1-5	16	NA	CASSLITLLFNQPQHF	TGTGCCAGCAGTTTGATTACACTACTTTTTAATCAGCCCCAGCATTTT
TRBV25-1	TRBD2	TRBJ2-3	17	few	CASSENSGGGLTDTQYF	TGTGCCAGCAGTGAAAATAGCGGGGGGGGACTCACAGATACGCAGTATTTT
TRBV28	NA	TRBJ2-7	13	NA	CASSFKGGTEQYF	TGTGCCAGCAGTTTTAAGGGGGGGACCGAGCAGTACTTC
TRBV7-2	NA	TRBJ2-3	15	NA	CASSSGDSSTDTQYF	TGTGCCAGCAGCTCCGGGGACTCTAGCACAGATACGCAGTATTTT
TRBV5-1	TRBD2	TRBJ2-1	14	NA	CASSRTSVNNEQFF	TGCGCCAGCAGCCGGACTAGCGTCAACAATGAGCAGTTCTTC
TRBV28	TRBD1	TRBJ1-2	15	NA	CASSGTGFVSYGYTF	TGTGCCAGCAGCGGGACAGGGTTTGTTTCCTATGGCTACACCTTC
TRBV6-5	TRBD2	TRBJ2-2	16	once	CASSYMRAGRDGELFF	TGTGCCAGCAGTTACATGCGAGCGGGACGGGACGGGGAGCTGTTTTTT
TRBV6-5	NA	TRBJ1-3	15	once	CASTLTADSGNTIYF	TGTGCCAGTACCTTGACAGCGGACTCTGGAAACACCATATATTTT
TRBV19	NA	TRBJ2-7	13	many	CASSPRSAYEQYF	TGTGCCAGTAGTCCACGGAGTGCCTACGAGCAGTACTTC
TRBV6-5	TRBD1	TRBJ1-2	15	NA	CASSSPVTGDYGYTF	TGTGCCAGCAGTTCCCCAGTTACAGGGGACTATGGCTACACCTTC
TRBV19	NA	TRBJ2-1	14	NA	CASTGHAGSDEQFF	TGTGCCAGTACCGGACACGCGGGGTCGGATGAGCAGTTCTTC
TRBV15	TRBD2	TRBJ2-5	16	once	CATSRGLAGGEETQYF	TGTGCCACCAGCAGAGGACTAGCGGGGGGAGAAGAGACCCAGTACTTC
TRBV28	NA	TRBJ2-5	14	NA	CASDIRGGGKTQYF	TGTGCCAGTGATATAAGGGGGGGAGGAAAGACCCAGTACTTC
TRBV7-2	NA	TRBJ2-5	13	NA	CASSLEGRETQYF	TGTGCCAGCAGTTTAGAGGGCCGAGAGACCCAGTACTTC
TRBV5-5	TRBD1	TRBJ1-5	18	NA	CASSSITGTGLVNQPQHF	TGTGCCAGCAGCTCGATTACCGGGACAGGACTCGTCAATCAGCCCCAGCATTTT
TRBV25-1	NA	TRBJ2-1	16	NA	CASSESVSGTYNEQFF	TGTGCCAGCAGTGAATCTGTGAGCGGAACCTACAATGAGCAGTTCTTC
TRBV5-4	NA	TRBJ2-5	15	NA	CASSLGGLEIPTQYF	TGTGCCAGCAGCTTGGGGGGGCTAGAAATACCCACCCAGTACTTC
TRBV18	NA	TRBJ2-2	14	NA	CASSEAGVTGELFF	TGTGCCAGCTCAGAGGCAGGGGTCACCGGGGAGCTGTTTTTT
TRBV6-5	NA	TRBJ1-5	15	NA	CASSYSGLSNQPQHF	TGTGCCAGCAGTTACTCCGGCCTTAGCAATCAGCCCCAGCATTTT
TRBV10-2	TRBD2	TRBJ2-7	16	NA	CASSESRAGSSYEQYF	TGCGCCAGCAGTGAGTCACGAGCGGGGAGCTCCTACGAGCAGTACTTC
TRBV12-3/TRBV12-4	NA	TRBJ2-5	12	NA	CASSLNSETQYF	TGTGCCAGCAGTTTAAACTCGGAGACCCAGTACTTC